This T cell receptor beta chain is drawn from a study of STAT3 mutations in large granular lymphocyte leukemia. V lost 2 bases, J lost 2 bases, and 6 bases lay in between. This CDR3 contains 12 residues. CDR1 and CDR2 (germline): SQVTM, ANQGSEA. TCRdb's table, derived via immunoSEQ multiplex PCR, lists solely in-frame clones and lacks some. Among 1,800 or so clones listed, 29% were seen once. Study conclusions and caveats: Every T-LGLL patient had at least one immunodominant TCRbeta clonotype.

Concerning this clone: What it binds is unknown.

The source of this sequence is a male patient in his fifties or sixties with T-cell large granular lymphocyte leukemia. Some clones in this sample may be carry-over from other donors' samples. The sample comprised peripheral blood mononuclear cells. The gene calls are TRBV29-1 and TRBJ1-2; D is ambiguous. This chain's CDR3 is CSVELGNYGYTF. The CDR3 DNA reads as TGCAGCGTTGAACTGGGCAACTATGGCTACACCTTC.